This T cell receptor (beta chain) is from a study of OX40 agonist ivuxolimab in advanced cancers. This clone was recorded once. Its antigen is undetermined. General study results and limits: The antigens recognized by the expanded peripheral T cells, that is their antigen specificity, were not determined.

With 6 bases removed from V and 5 bases from J, the gap between germline ends came to 18 bases. The CDR3 spans 15 residues. CDR1 MNHEY and CDR2 SMNVEV come from the germline V gene (reference sequence). Profiling relied on immunoSEQ multiplex PCR, and the TCRdb table lists in-frame clones only, not all of them. In the table there are approximately 44,000 clones, about 89% of which are singletons. The V gene is TRBV27, the J gene TRBJ2-3, with D possibly TRBD1 on 5 matching bases. The receptor's source is an adult with an advanced solid tumor such as melanoma, head and neck, liver or kidney cancer. The sample was CD4+ or CD8+ T cells sorted from blood, taken in a trial of the OX40 agonist ivuxolimab. CDR3 amino acids: CASSPWGLRRDTQYF. For the CDR3, the DNA is TGTGCCAGCAGCCCGTGGGGCCTCCGGAGAGATACGCAGTATTTT.